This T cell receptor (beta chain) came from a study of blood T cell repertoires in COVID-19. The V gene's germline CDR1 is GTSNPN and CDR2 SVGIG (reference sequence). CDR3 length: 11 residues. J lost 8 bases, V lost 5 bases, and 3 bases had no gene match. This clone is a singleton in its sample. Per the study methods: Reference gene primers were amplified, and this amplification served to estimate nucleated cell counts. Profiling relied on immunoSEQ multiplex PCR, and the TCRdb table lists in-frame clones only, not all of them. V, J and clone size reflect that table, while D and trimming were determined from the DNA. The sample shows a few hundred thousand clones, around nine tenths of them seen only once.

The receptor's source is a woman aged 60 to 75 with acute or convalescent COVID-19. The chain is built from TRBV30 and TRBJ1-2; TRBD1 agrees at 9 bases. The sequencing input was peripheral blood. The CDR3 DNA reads TGTGCCTGGGGGACAGGGCGAGGCTACACCTTC. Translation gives CAWGTGRGYTF.